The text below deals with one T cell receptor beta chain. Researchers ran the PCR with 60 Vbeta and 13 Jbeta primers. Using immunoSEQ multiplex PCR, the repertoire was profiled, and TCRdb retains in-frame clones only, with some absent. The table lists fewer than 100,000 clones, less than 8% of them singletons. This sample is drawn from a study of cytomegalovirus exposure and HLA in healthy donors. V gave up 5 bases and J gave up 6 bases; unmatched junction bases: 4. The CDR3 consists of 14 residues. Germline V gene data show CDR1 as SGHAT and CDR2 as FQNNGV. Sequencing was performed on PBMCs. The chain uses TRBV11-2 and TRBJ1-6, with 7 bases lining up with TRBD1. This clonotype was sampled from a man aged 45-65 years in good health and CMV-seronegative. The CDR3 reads CASSLHRGNSPLHF. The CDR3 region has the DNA TGTGCCAGCAGCCTGCACAGGGGTAATTCACCCCTCCACTTT. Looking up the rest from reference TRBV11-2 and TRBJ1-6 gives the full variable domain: EAGVAQSPRYKIIEKRQSVAFWCNPISGHATLYWYQQILGQGPKLLIQFQNNGVVDDSQLPKDRFSAERLKGVDSTLKIQPAKLEDSAVYLCASSLHRGNSPLHFGNGTRLTVT.